Described below is a single TCR beta chain sequence and its context. The target antigen is unknown. The sample belongs to a study of vaccination effects on CD4 cells after COVID-19. In the study overall: After the second dose, samples were taken at median day 72. General study points: Convalescent patients were scarce, and early post-infection timepoints were absent.

Only in-frame clones appear in the TCRdb table, and some are missing; sequencing was by immunoSEQ multiplex PCR. Among tens of thousands of clones listed, 65% to 80% were seen once. Sequencing in the ViraFEST assay came after antigen-specific CD4+ T cells had been expanded with viral peptide pools, which were used to stimulate PBMC. Isolation of CD4+ T cells took place after less than twelve days of culture. All participants had two doses of either the BNT162b2 or mRNA-1273 vaccine. CDR1 and CDR2 (germline): SGHDT, YYEEEE. The CDR3 is 15 amino acids. V dropped 0 bases and J dropped 8 bases, with 14 bases sitting between them.

The origin of this receptor is a human donor who received a COVID-19 vaccine. The sample consisted of CD4+ T cells from PBMCs cultured with HCoV-OC43 spike peptides, taken after COVID-19 vaccination. Described subset: HCoV-OC43 spike overlapping peptide pool stimulation. The V call is TRBV5-6, the J call TRBJ1-4, with D unclear. The CDR3 here is CASSLVSGSAEKLFF. Here the CDR3 DNA reads TGTGCCAGCAGCTTGGTTTCAGGCTCGGCGGAAAAACTGTTTTTT.